The clone carrying this T cell receptor (beta chain) appeared a few times. One end of the junction varies from germline; a read error may be responsible. This sample was taken from a study of T cells after yellow fever vaccination. TCRdb called the 5' RACE reads again in MiXCR, with one record for every CDR3 protein. This sample carries 250,000 to 400,000 distinct CDR3 sequences, approximately 4.3% of them seen once, and the ten largest clones take approximately 19%. The input for sequencing was PBMCs, taken 15 days after the yellow fever booster vaccination. This receptor was obtained from a man younger than 35 who received the YFV17D yellow fever vaccine.

This CDR3 reads CASLPPDRSGTEAFF. In DNA form, the CDR3 reads TGTGCCAGCTTACCACCCGACAGGTCGGGGACTGAAGCTTTCTTT. The J gene is TRBJ1-1, the V gene TRBV18; maybe TRBD1 (6 bases). The CDR3 has 15 amino acids. CDR1 and CDR2 from the germline V gene are KGHSH and LQKENI.